A selection of T cell receptor beta chains follows, all from one sample in a study of CD8+ T cells in alopecia areata. The data were produced by immunoSEQ multiplex PCR, yet TCRdb's version contains in-frame clones alone and is incomplete. Among approximately 150,000 clones listed, about 61% were seen once. The sample in question was CD4+ T cells sorted from blood, obtained at approximately week 55, from a patient treated with tofacitinib. The receptors shown here come from a human donor with alopecia areata. CDR3s include the opening cysteine and the closing phenylalanine or tryptophan. Part of the rows lack a size; the others show once, few, many or a class for expanded clones.

clone size,V gene,CDR3 length,J gene,CDR3 protein
.,TRBV23-1,17,TRBJ2-5,CASSQWKDAAGSETQYF
once,TRBV6-1,15,TRBJ1-2,CASSEGDRIVYGYTF
.,TRBV7-9,16,TRBJ1-6,CASSPNRGGENSPLHF
.,TRBV6-5,12,TRBJ1-2,CASSEGSYGYTF
.,TRBV4-2,13,TRBJ2-2,CASSQDISGELFF
few,TRBV30,14,TRBJ1-2,CAWSVGRDNYGYTF
.,TRBV5-1,13,TRBJ2-2,CASSALNTGELFF
few,TRBV7-6,11,TRBJ2-5,CASSSGETQYF
once,TRBV11-2,15,TRBJ2-5,CASSSRDRGPETQYF
.,TRBV6-5,15,TRBJ2-7,CASRPLAGAPYEQYF
few,TRBV30,13,TRBJ2-3,CAWTWGQADTQYF
once,TRBV19,15,TRBJ1-1,CASRRRQGFDTEAFF
.,TRBV4-2,18,TRBJ2-7,CASSQVGPHRQGGYEQYF
few,TRBV29-1,13,TRBJ2-7,CSGGQGISYEQYF
.,TRBV19,14,TRBJ1-5,CASSITGLGQPQHF
.,TRBV29-1,13,TRBJ1-1,CSGRDTLNTEAFF
few,TRBV19,15,TRBJ1-5,CASSDRGGGNQPQHF
.,TRBV4-2,15,TRBJ1-6,CASSQDLELDSPLHF
.,TRBV19,16,TRBJ2-1,CASGQGGNLPYNEQFF
.,TRBV7-9,16,TRBJ1-6,CASSLPQSSYNSPLHF
.,TRBV15,13,TRBJ2-7,CATSGGGADEQYF
.,TRBV25-1,15,TRBJ2-1,CASSRLAGTDNEQFF
.,TRBV7-9,15,TRBJ1-4,CASRDRGTANEKLFF
.,TRBV29-1,11,TRBJ1-3,CSVEFGNTIYF
.,TRBV27,10,TRBJ1-5,CASVPQPQHF
.,TRBV29-1,13,TRBJ2-3,CSATSGSTDTQYF
few,TRBV29-1,12,TRBJ2-7,CSGTGARYEQYF
.,TRBV7-2,16,TRBJ1-6,CASSLAADRGNSPLHF
.,TRBV10-1,14,TRBJ2-2,CASIRDRETGELFF
.,TRBV5-6,15,TRBJ1-1,CASSLVGPSNTEAFF
.,TRBV7-2,16,TRBJ2-1,CASSSEGSGGHNEQFF
.,TRBV9,15,TRBJ2-3,CASSEATWELPTQYF
.,TRBV6-6,12,TRBJ2-5,CASSYGQETQYF
few,TRBV7-9,17,TRBJ2-1,CASSPQASGGPGNEQFF
.,TRBV30,11,TRBJ2-3,CAWISGGAQYF
.,TRBV29-1,16,TRBJ1-2,CSVESDAPQRGYGYTF
few,TRBV2,15,TRBJ2-7,CASSLDRVGLGEQYF
few,TRBV29-1,16,TRBJ2-1,CSVARGATSSYNEQFF
once,TRBV7-9,16,TRBJ2-3,CASSLSSGTGESTQYF
.,TRBV30,13,TRBJ2-2,CAWREQGTGELFF
.,TRBV30,13,TRBJ1-4,CAWSLRLDEKLFF
.,TRBV29-1,13,TRBJ1-1,CSVGDSRDTEAFF
.,TRBV7-2,14,TRBJ2-2,CASSRFGEVAELFF
few,TRBV29-1,11,TRBJ1-2,CSVESGNGYTF
.,TRBV10-3,15,TRBJ1-3,CAMGRDGNSGNTIYF
.,TRBV9,16,TRBJ2-2,CASSVLSGSSTGELFF
.,TRBV29-1,11,TRBJ2-1,CSVVWVNEQFF
few,TRBV30,12,TRBJ1-2,CAWSMGNYGYTF
.,TRBV6-1,14,TRBJ1-3,CAGATATSGNTIYF
few,TRBV7-8,15,TRBJ2-4,CASSPTELAKNIQYF
.,TRBV5-4,14,TRBJ2-7,CASSSAGTSHEQYF
few,TRBV4-2,12,TRBJ2-3,CASSQDLDTQYF
.,TRBV30,13,TRBJ1-1,CAWTRRTVSEAFF
.,TRBV28,16,TRBJ2-2,CASSTGTDLGTGELFF
.,TRBV29-1,12,TRBJ2-2,CSVPGYTGELFF
.,TRBV21-1,11,TRBJ1-2,CASSLDYGYTF
few,TRBV4-2,14,TRBJ2-4,CASSPPWGKNIQYF
few,TRBV4-1,13,TRBJ2-3,CASSHTGTDTQYF
.,TRBV7-9,15,TRBJ2-5,CASSYLLPREETQYF
few,TRBV28,12,TRBJ1-5,CASNIPGGPQHF